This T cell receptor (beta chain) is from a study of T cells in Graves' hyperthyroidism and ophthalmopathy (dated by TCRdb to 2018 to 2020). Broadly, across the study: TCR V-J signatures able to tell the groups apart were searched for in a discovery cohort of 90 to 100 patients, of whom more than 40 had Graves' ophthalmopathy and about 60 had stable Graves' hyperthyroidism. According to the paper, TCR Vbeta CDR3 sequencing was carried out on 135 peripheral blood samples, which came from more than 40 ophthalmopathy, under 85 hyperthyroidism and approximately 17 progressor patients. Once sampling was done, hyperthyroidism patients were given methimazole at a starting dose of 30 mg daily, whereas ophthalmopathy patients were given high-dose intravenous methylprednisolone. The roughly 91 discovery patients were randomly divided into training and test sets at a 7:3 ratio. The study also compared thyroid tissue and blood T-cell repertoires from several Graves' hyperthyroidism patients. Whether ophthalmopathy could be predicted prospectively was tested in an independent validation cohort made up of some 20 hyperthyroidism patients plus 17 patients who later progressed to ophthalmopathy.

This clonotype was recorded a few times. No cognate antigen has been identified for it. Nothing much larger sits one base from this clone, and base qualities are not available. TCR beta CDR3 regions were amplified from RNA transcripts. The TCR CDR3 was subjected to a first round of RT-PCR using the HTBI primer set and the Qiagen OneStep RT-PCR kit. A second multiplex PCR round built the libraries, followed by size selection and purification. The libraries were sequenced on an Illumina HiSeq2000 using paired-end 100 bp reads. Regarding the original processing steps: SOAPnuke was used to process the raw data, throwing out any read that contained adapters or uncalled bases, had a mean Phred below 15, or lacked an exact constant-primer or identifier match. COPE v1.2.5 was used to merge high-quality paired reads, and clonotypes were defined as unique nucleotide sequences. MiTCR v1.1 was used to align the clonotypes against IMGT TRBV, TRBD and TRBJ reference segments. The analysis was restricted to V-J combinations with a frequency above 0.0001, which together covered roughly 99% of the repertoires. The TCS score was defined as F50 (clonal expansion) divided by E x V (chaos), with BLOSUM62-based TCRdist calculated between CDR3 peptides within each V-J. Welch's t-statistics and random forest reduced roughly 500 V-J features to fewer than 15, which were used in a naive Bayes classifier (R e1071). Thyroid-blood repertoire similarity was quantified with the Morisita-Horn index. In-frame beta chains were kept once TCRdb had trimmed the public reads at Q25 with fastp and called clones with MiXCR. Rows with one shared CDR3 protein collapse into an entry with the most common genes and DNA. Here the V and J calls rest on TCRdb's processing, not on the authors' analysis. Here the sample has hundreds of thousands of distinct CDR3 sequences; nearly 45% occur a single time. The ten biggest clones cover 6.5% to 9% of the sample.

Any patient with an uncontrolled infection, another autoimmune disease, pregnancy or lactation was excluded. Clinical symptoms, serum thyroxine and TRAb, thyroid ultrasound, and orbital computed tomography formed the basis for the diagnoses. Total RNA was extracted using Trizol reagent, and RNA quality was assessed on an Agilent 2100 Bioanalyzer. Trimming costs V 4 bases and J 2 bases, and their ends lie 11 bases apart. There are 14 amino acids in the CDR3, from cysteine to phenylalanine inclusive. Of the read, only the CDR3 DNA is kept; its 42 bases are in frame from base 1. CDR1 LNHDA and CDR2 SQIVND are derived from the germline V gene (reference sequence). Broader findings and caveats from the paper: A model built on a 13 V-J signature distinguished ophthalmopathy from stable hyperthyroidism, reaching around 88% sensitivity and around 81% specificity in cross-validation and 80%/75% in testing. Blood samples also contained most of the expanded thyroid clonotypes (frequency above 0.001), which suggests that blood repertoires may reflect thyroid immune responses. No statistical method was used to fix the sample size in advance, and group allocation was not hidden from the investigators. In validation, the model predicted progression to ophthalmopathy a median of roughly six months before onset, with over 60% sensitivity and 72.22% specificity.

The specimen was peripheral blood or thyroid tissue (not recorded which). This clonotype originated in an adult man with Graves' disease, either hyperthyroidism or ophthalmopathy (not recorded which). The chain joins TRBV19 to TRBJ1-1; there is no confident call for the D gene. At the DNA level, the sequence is TGTGCCAGTAGTACCCATGGGAGTAACACTGAAGCTTTCTTT. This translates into CASSTHGSNTEAFF.